The rows below give T cell receptor beta chains drawn from one sample of a study of shared clonotypes between healthy human individuals. TCRdb's table, derived via immunoSEQ multiplex PCR, lists solely in-frame clones and lacks some. The sample holds around 2.5 million clones; approximately 93% are singletons and the top ten take approximately 0.37%. Sequenced material: naive CD4+ T cells from PBMCs. Receptors originate from a man between 18 and 29 years old in good health. Some clones in this sample may be carry-over from other donors' samples. CDR3s include the opening cysteine and the closing phenylalanine or tryptophan. A D gene is named only where the DNA matches it firmly. Expanded clones get a size class; other rows say once, few or many, or leave the size out.

TRBD1 | TRBJ1-3 | NA | TRBV27 | TGTGCCAGCAGCAATACACGACCGGGACAGGGATCTGGAAACACCATATATTTT | CASSNTRPGQGSGNTIYF
NA | TRBJ2-6 | NA | TRBV15 | TGTGCCACCAGCAGAGAGTGGGGCCCAAGCTCTGGGGCCAACGTCCTGACTTTC | CATSREWGPSSGANVLTF
TRBD1 | TRBJ1-2 | NA | TRBV28 | TGTGCCAGCAGTGACAGGACAGGGTCCTCCTATGGCTACACCTTC | CASSDRTGSSYGYTF
TRBD1 | TRBJ2-1 | NA | TRBV5-1 | TGCGCCAGCAGCTCGAGGCAGGGGGCATCCTACAATGAGCAGTTCTTC | CASSSRQGASYNEQFF
NA | TRBJ1-2 | NA | TRBV6-1 | TGTGCCAGCAGGTACACGGCTAACTATGGCTACACCTTC | CASRYTANYGYTF
NA | TRBJ1-1 | once | TRBV6-5 | TGTGCCAGCAGTTACAAACCGACAGGGAACACTGAAGCTTTCTTT | CASSYKPTGNTEAFF
TRBD2 | TRBJ2-7 | NA | TRBV18 | TGTGCCAGCTCATCGATTCTAGCGGTGGGCGAAGAGCAGTACTTC | CASSSILAVGEEQYF
TRBD1 | TRBJ1-2 | NA | TRBV6-6 | TGTGCCAGCAAGACAGGGGGCCTTAACTATGGCTACACCTTC | CASKTGGLNYGYTF
NA | TRBJ2-3 | once | TRBV6-1 | TGTGCCAGCAGTGAATACGCCGGGACCACCTTCCCCGATACGCAGTATTTT | CASSEYAGTTFPDTQYF
NA | TRBJ2-1 | NA | TRBV5-4 | TGTGCCAGCAGCGCTGGAGTTCAGACGCTGGAGTTCTTC | CASSAGVQTLEFF
NA | TRBJ2-5 | NA | TRBV7-9 | TGTGCCAGCAGCTTTACGGCAGTCCAAGAGACCCAGTACTTC | CASSFTAVQETQYF
NA | TRBJ1-1 | NA | TRBV7-8 | TGTGCCAGCAGCCCATCCCGGCAGTTTGGAACTGAAGCTTTCTTT | CASSPSRQFGTEAFF
NA | TRBJ2-7 | NA | TRBV2 | TGTGCCAGCTCCTTAAGCCCCCCCTTGGAGCAGTACTTC | CASSLSPPLEQYF
NA | TRBJ2-5 | NA | TRBV5-1 | TGCGCCAGCAGCACGGGGACTGCTCTACTATGGGAGACCCAGTACTTC | CASSTGTALLWETQYF
NA | TRBJ1-4 | once | TRBV19 | TGTGCCAGTAACCACAGGCAAGCTAATGAAAAACTGTTTTTT | CASNHRQANEKLFF
NA | TRBJ2-3 | NA | TRBV28 | TGTGCCAGCAGTTTCTCCGGGCCCCAGACAGATACGCAGTATTTT | CASSFSGPQTDTQYF
NA | TRBJ1-4 | NA | TRBV28 | TGTGCCACGCAGGGTAATGAAAAACTGTTTTTT | CATQGNEKLFF
NA | TRBJ1-2 | NA | TRBV14 | TGTGCCAGCAGCCAAGCGTCGAAATTTTGGACCATAAACTATGGCTACACCTTC | CASSQASKFWTINYGYTF
NA | TRBJ2-1 | NA | TRBV5-1 | TGCGCCAGCAGCTTGGTCGGGAGAGGCAATGAGCAGTTCTTC | CASSLVGRGNEQFF
NA | TRBJ2-3 | NA | TRBV9 | TGTGCCAGCAGCACCACGACAGATACGCAGTATTTT | CASSTTTDTQYF
TRBD1 | TRBJ2-1 | once | TRBV19 | TGTGCCAGTAGTACTAGACAGGGCAACTACAATGAGCAGTTCTTC | CASSTRQGNYNEQFF
NA | TRBJ1-3 | NA | TRBV10-3 | TGTGCCATCAGTGCTCAGGGTTTGGAAAACACCATATATTTT | CAISAQGLENTIYF
NA | TRBJ2-2 | once | TRBV6-5 | TGTGCCAGCAGTCCCCACACAACCGGGGAGCTGTTTTTT | CASSPHTTGELFF
NA | TRBJ1-1 | NA | TRBV9 | TGTGCCAGCAGCGTACAGGGAGAGAACACTGAAGCTTTCTTT | CASSVQGENTEAFF
TRBD2 | TRBJ2-1 | NA | TRBV5-1 | TGCGCCAGCAGCTCCGGACTAGCGGGGGCCAATGAGCAGTTCTTC | CASSSGLAGANEQFF
TRBD1 | TRBJ1-2 | NA | TRBV15 | TGTGCCACCAGCAGGGAATCAGGGGGCTTAGGGGGCTACACCTTC | CATSRESGGLGGYTF
NA | TRBJ2-2 | NA | TRBV7-3 | TGTGCCAGCAGCCTAGGGGGTTCCGGGGAGCTGTTTTTT | CASSLGGSGELFF
TRBD1 | TRBJ1-1 | NA | TRBV11-2 | TGTGCCAGCAGCTTCGGGACAGGGATTTACACTGAAGCTTTCTTT | CASSFGTGIYTEAFF
TRBD1 | TRBJ2-7 | NA | TRBV4-1 | TGCGCCAGCAGCCGATCGGGACAGGGTTTATACGAGCAGTACTTC | CASSRSGQGLYEQYF
NA | TRBJ2-4 | NA | TRBV6-1 | TGTGCCACCCTAATAGCGGCCCTAGCCAAAAACATTCAGTACTTC | CATLIAALAKNIQYF
NA | TRBJ1-2 | NA | TRBV18 | TGTGCCAGCTCACCACTGGCAGCTAACTATGGCTACACCTTC | CASSPLAANYGYTF
TRBD2 | TRBJ2-5 | NA | TRBV5-1 | TGCGCCAGCAGCACTGGGACTACACAAGAGACCCAGTACTTC | CASSTGTTQETQYF
NA | TRBJ2-2 | NA | TRBV7-9 | TGTGCCAGCACACCACGCAACACCGGGGAGCTGTTTTTT | CASTPRNTGELFF
TRBD1 | TRBJ2-7 | once | TRBV25-1 | TGTGCCAGCAGTGAATCCGGGACAGCCTCCTACGAGCAGTACTTC | CASSESGTASYEQYF
NA | TRBJ2-7 | NA | TRBV25-1 | TGTGCCAGCAGTGAATGGGGCAGGAGCTCCTACGAGCAGTACTTC | CASSEWGRSSYEQYF
TRBD1 | TRBJ1-1 | NA | TRBV10-3 | TGTGCCATCAGGACAGGGGGGGTCACTGAAGCTTTCTTT | CAIRTGGVTEAFF
NA | TRBJ2-2 | NA | TRBV5-1 | TGCGCCAGCAGCTTGGTAGGGACCACCGGGGAGCTGTTTTTT | CASSLVGTTGELFF
TRBD1 | TRBJ2-1 | NA | TRBV11-3 | TGTGCCAGCAGCCCCGCGGGGACAGGAGCCTTTCCGGCGCAGTTCTTC | CASSPAGTGAFPAQFF
TRBD1 | TRBJ1-2 | NA | TRBV6-4 | TGTGCCAGCAGTGACGGGACAGGGGGCTATGGCTACACCTTC | CASSDGTGGYGYTF
TRBD1 | TRBJ2-5 | NA | TRBV6-5 | TGTGCCAGCAGAAGGACCACAGGGGAAGAGCAGTACTTC | CASRRTTGEEQYF
NA | TRBJ2-3 | NA | TRBV5-1 | TGCGCCAGCAGCGCCGGACAGCAGAGGGATACGCAGTATTTT | CASSAGQQRDTQYF
NA | TRBJ2-3 | NA | TRBV6-4 | TGTGCCAGCAGTTCCAAACTGACAACTACGCAGTATTTT | CASSSKLTTTQYF
NA | TRBJ2-7 | NA | TRBV5-1 | TGCGCCAGCAGCTTGGGACGAGACTACGAGCAGTACTTC | CASSLGRDYEQYF
NA | TRBJ1-4 | NA | TRBV9 | TGTGCCAGCAGCGCCAGAACAGGGACGGCTAATGAAAAACTGTTTTTT | CASSARTGTANEKLFF
NA | TRBJ1-2 | NA | TRBV28 | TGTGCCAGCAGTTTACTCCAATACTATGGCTACACCTTC | CASSLLQYYGYTF
NA | TRBJ2-5 | NA | TRBV5-1 | TGCGCCAGCAGCTTGGGGACGGTGGAAGAGACCCAGTACTTC | CASSLGTVEETQYF
NA | TRBJ1-5 | NA | TRBV27 | TGTGCCAGCAGTTTATCAATGGGCCAGCCCCAGCATTTT | CASSLSMGQPQHF
TRBD1 | TRBJ2-7 | NA | TRBV5-1 | TGCGCCAGCAGCTTAGGACAGGGCGTCAACGAGCAGTACTTC | CASSLGQGVNEQYF
NA | TRBJ2-5 | NA | TRBV9 | TGTGCCAGCAGCGGCAGGGTCCGGGAGACCCAGTACTTC | CASSGRVRETQYF
NA | TRBJ2-2 | NA | TRBV28 | TGTGCCAGCAGTTTAACGGGAAGGTCCGGGGAGCTGTTTTTT | CASSLTGRSGELFF